This TCR beta chain derives from a study of response to subunit inactivated influenza vaccine. This clonotype has only a few counts. The antigen remains unidentified. Study-wide points: Authors suggested each seasonal influenza vaccination recruits few new T cells.

TCRdb re-called the RT-PCR reads with MiXCR, one entry per CDR3 protein. The data hold approximately 700,000 distinct CDR3 sequences, with more than 11% observed a single time. V lost 6 bases to trimming and J lost 0 bases, with 12 bases between them. The CDR3 spans 15 residues. This sample comprised PBMCs from blood, obtained less than 15 days before vaccination. The origin of this receptor is a man aged 50-59 years who received an inactivated influenza vaccine. The rearrangement uses TRBV12-3 or TRBV12-4 and TRBJ2-1; no definite D call. This chain's CDR3 is CASRLVTSSYNEQFF. The CDR3 coding sequence is TGTGCCAGCAGGCTAGTCACGAGCTCCTACAATGAGCAGTTCTTC.